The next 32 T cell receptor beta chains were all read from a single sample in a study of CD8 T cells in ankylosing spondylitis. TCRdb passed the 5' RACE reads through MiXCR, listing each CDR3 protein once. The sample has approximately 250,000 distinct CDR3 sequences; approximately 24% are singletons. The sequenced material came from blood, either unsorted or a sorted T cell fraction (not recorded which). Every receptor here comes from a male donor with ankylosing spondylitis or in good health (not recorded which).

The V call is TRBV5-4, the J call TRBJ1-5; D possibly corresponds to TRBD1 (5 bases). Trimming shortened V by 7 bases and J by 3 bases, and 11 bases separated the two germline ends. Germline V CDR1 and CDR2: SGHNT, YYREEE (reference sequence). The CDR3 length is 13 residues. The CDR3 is CASGQGLNQPQHF. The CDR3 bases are TGTGCCAGCGGGCAGGGTCTCAATCAGCCCCAGCATTTT. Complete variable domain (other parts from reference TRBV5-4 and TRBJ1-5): ETGVTQSPTHLIKTRGQQVTLRCSSQSGHNTVSWYQQALGQGPQFIFQYYREEENGRGNFPPRFSGLQFPNYSSELNVNALELDDSALYLCASGQGLNQPQHFGDGTRLSIL.

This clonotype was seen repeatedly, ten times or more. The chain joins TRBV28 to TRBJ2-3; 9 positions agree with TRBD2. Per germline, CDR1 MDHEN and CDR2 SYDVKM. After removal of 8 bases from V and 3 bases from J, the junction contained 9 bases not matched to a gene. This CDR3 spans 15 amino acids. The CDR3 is CASPPRGGVTDTQYF. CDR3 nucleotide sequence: TGTGCCAGCCCACCGCGGGGGGGCGTGACAGATACGCAGTATTTT.

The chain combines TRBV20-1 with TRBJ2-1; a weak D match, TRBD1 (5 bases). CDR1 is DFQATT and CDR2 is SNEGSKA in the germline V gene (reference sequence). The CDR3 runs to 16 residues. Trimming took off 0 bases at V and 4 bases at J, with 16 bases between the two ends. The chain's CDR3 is CSAREGQGSGYNEQFF. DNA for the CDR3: TGCAGTGCTAGAGAAGGGCAGGGTAGTGGATACAATGAGCAGTTCTTC.

In DNA, the CDR3 is TGTGCCAGCAGTGAAGACCGGGACGCAGATACGCAGTATTTT. The encoded protein is CASSEDRDADTQYF. The V gene is TRBV2, the J gene TRBJ2-3, with D possibly called TRBD1 or TRBD2 (5 bases each). Germline V lookup: CDR1 SNHLY, CDR2 FYNNEI. Trimming pared 1 base from V and 4 bases from J, leaving 9 bases between. The CDR3 has 14 residues.

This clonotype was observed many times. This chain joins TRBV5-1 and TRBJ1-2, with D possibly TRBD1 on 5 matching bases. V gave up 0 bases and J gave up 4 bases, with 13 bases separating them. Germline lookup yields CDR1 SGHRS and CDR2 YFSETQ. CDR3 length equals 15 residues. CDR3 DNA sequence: TGCGCCAGCAGCTTGGATGGCAGGGCTGGCTATGGCTACACCTTC. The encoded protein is CASSLDGRAGYGYTF.

The CDR3 reads CSARIATSGNTIYF. CDR3 coding DNA: TGCAGTGCTAGAATTGCGACGTCCGGAAACACCATATATTTT. The chain links TRBV20-1 to TRBJ1-3, with D uncertain. Trimming stripped 2 bases from V and 4 bases from J, with 12 bases between. The CDR3 is 14 amino acids. CDR1 is DFQATT, CDR2 SNEGSKA, per germline (reference sequence).

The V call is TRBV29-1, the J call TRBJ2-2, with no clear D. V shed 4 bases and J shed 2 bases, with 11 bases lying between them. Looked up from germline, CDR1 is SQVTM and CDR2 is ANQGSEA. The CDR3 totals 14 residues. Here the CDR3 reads CSVVGQVNTGELFF. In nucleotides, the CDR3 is TGCAGCGTTGTTGGCCAGGTCAACACCGGGGAGCTGTTTTTT.

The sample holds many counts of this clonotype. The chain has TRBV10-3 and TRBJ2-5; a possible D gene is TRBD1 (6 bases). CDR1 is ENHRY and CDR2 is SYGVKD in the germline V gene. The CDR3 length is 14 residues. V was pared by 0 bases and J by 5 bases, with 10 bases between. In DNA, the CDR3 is TGTGCCATCAGTGAGTCGACTCAGGGGGAGACCCAGTACTTC. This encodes CAISESTQGETQYF.

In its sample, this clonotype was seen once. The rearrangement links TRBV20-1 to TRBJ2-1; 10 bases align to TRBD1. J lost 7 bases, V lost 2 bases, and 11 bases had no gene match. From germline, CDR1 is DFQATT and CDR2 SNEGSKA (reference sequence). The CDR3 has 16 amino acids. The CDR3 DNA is TGCAGTGCTAGAAGTCCGGGACAGGGGCGAGGGAATGAGCAGTTCTTC. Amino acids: CSARSPGQGRGNEQFF.

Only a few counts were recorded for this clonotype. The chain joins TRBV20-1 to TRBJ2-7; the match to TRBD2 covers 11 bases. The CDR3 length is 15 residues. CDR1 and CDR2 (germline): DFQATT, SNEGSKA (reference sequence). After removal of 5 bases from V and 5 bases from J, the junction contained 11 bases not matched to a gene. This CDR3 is CSASIAGTSGDEQYF. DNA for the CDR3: TGCAGTGCTTCCATCGCCGGGACTAGCGGCGACGAGCAGTACTTC.

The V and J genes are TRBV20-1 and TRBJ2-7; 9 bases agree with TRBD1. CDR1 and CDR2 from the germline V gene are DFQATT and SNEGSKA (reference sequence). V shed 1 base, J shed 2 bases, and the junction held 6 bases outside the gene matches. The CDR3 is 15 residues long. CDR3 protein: CSARGRDRVPYEQYF. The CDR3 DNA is TGCAGTGCTAGAGGCCGGGACAGGGTCCCCTACGAGCAGTACTTC.

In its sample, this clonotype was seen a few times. The CDR3 DNA is TGCAGTGCAAGGGACAGTTGGGGGCTTAGCTACGAGCAGTACTTC. As protein: CSARDSWGLSYEQYF. The chain uses TRBV20-1 and TRBJ2-7; 7 bases match TRBD1. Germline assignment: CDR1 DFQATT and CDR2 SNEGSKA (reference sequence). V dropped 6 bases and J dropped 3; count of bases not matched to a gene: 14. The CDR3 runs to 15 residues.

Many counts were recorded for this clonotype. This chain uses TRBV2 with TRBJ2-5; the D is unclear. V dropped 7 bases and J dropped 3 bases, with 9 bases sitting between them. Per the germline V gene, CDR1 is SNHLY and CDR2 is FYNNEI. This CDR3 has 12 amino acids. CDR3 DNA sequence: TGTGCCAGCAACCCCTATAAAGAGACCCAGTACTTC. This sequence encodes CASNPYKETQYF.

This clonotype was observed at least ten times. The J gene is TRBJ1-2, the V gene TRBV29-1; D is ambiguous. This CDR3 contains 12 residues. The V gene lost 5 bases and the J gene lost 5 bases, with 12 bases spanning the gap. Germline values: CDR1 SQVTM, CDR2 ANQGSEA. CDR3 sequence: CSVLSVLYGYTF. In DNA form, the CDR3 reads TGCAGCGTTCTATCAGTTCTGTATGGCTACACCTTC.

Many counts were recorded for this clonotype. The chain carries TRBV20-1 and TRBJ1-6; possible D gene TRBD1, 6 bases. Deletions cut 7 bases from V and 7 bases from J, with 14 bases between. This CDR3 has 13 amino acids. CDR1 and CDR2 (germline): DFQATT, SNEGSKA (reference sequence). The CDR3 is CSGRTVNNSPLHF. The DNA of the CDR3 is TGCAGTGGCCGGACAGTCAACAATTCACCCCTCCACTTT.

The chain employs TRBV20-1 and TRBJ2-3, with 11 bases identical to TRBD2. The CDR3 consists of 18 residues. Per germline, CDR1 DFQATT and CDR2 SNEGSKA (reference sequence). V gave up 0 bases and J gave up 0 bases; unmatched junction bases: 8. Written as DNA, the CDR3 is TGCAGTGCTAGAGACCTAGCGGGGGGCCTACGCAGCACAGATACGCAGTATTTT. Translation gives CSARDLAGGLRSTDTQYF.

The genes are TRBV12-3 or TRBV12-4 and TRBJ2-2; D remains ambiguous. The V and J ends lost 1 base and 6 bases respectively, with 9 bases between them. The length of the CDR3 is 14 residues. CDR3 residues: CASSLGAFPGELFF. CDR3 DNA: TGTGCCAGCAGTTTAGGAGCGTTCCCCGGGGAGCTGTTTTTT.

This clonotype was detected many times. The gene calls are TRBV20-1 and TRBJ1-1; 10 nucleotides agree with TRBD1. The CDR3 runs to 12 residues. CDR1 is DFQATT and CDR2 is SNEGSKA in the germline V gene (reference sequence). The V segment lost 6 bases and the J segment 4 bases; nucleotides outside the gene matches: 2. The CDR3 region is CSADRGLTEAFF. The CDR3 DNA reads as TGCAGTGCCGACAGGGGGCTCACTGAAGCTTTCTTT.

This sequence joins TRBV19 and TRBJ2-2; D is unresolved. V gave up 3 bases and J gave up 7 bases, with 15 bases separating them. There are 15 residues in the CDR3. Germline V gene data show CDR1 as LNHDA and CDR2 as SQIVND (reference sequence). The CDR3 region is CASSMPSSSRGELFF. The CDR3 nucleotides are TGTGCCAGTAGTATGCCCTCAAGTTCCCGCGGGGAGCTGTTTTTT.

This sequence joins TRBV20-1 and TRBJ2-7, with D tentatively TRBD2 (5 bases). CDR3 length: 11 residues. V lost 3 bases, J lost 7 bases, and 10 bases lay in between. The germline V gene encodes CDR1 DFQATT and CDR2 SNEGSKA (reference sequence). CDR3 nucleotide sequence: TGCAGTGCTAGGGACCGAGGGGAGCAGTACTTC. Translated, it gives CSARDRGEQYF.

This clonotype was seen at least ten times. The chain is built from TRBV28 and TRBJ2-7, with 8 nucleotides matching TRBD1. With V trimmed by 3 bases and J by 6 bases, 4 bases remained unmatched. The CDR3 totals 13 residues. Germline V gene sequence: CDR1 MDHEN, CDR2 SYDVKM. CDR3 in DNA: TGTGCCAGCAGTTTTCCCGGGACAGGCGAGCAGTACTTC. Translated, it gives CASSFPGTGEQYF.

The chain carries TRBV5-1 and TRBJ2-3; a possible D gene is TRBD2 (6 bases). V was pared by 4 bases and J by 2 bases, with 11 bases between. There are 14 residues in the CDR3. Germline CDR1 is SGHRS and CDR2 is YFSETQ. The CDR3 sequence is CASSPGTYTDTQYF. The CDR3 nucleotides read TGCGCCAGCAGCCCGGGGACTTACACAGATACGCAGTATTTT. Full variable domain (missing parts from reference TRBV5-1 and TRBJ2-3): KAGVTQTPRYLIKTRGQQVTLSCSPISGHRSVSWYQQTPGQGLQFLFEYFSETQRNKGNFPGRFSGRQFSNSRSEMNVSTLELGDSALYLCASSPGTYTDTQYFGPGTRLTVL.

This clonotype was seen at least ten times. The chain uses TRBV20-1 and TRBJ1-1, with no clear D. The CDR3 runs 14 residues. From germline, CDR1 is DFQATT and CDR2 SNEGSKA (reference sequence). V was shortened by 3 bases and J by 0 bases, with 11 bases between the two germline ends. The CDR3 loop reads CSASSGGMNTEAFF. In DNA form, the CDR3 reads TGCAGTGCTAGTTCGGGAGGTATGAACACTGAAGCTTTCTTT.

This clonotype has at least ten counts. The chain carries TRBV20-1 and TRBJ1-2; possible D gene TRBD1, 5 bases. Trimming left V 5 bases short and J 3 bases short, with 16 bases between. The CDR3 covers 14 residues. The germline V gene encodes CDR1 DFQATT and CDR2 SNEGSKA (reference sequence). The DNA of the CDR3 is TGCAGTGCTCGCGGGGGGGGAGTTGACTATGGCTACACCTTC. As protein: CSARGGGVDYGYTF.

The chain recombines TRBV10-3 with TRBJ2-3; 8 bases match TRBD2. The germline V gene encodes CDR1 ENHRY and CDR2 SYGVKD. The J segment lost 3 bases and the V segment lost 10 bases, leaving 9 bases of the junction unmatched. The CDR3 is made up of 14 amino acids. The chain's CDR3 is CATRGGDGTDTQYF. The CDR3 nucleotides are TGTGCCACCCGGGGGGGGGACGGGACAGATACGCAGTATTTT.

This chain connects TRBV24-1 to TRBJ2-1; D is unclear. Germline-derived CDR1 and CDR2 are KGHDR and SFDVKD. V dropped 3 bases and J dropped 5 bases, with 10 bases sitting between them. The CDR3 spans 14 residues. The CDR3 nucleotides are TGTGCCACCAGTGATCTCTACGTCGACAATGAGCAGTTCTTC. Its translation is CATSDLYVDNEQFF.

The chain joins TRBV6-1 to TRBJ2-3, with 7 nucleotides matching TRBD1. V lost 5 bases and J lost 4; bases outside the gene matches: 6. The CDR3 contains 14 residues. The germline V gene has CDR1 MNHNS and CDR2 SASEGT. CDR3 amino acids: CASSRLQGSDTQYF. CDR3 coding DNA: TGTGCCAGCAGTCGACTACAGGGGTCAGATACGCAGTATTTT.

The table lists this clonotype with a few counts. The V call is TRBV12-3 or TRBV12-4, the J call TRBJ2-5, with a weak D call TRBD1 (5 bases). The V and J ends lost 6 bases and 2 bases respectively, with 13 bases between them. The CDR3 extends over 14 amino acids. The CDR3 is CASRAGNNQETQYF. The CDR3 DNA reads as TGTGCCAGCAGGGCAGGGAATAATCAAGAGACCCAGTACTTC.

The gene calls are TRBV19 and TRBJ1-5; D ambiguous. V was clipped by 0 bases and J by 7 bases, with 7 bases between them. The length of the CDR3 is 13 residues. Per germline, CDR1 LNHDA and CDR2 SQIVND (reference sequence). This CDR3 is CASSIDREQPQHF. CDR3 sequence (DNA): TGTGCCAGTAGTATAGATCGGGAACAGCCCCAGCATTTT.

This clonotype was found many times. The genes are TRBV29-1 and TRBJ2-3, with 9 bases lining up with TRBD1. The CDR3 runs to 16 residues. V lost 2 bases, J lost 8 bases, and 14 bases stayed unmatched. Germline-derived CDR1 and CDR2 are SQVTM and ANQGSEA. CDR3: CSVERTGDLSQITQYF. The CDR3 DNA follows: TGCAGCGTTGAAAGGACAGGGGACCTATCACAGATTACGCAGTATTTT.

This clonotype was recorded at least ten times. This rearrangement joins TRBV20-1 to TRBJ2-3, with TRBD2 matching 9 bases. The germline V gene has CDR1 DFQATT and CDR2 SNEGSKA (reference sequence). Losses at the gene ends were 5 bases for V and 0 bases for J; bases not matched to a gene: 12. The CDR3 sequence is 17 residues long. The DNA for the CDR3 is TGCAGTGCTGACGCGGGACTAGCAGGGGTGAGCACAGATACGCAGTATTTT. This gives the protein CSADAGLAGVSTDTQYF.

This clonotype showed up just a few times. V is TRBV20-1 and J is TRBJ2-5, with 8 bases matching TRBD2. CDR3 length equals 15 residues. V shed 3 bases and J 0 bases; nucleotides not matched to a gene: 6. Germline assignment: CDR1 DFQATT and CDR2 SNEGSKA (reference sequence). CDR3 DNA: TGCAGTGCTAGCGGTAGCGGGGCCGACCAAGAGACCCAGTACTTC. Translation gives CSASGSGADQETQYF.